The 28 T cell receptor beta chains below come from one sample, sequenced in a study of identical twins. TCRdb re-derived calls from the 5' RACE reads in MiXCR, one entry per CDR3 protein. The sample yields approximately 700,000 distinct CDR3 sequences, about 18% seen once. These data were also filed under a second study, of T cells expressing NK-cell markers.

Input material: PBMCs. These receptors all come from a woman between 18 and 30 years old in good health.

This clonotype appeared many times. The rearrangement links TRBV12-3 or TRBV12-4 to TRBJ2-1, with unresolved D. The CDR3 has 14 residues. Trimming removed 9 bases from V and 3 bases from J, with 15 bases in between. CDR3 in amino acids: CASRVSAIYNEQFF. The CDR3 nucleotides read TGTGCCAGTAGAGTATCCGCTATCTACAATGAGCAGTTCTTC.

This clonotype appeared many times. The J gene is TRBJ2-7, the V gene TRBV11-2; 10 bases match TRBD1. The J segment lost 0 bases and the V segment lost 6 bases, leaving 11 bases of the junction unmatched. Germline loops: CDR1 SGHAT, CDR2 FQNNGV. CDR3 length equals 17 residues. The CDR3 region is CASSPSRRDRGSYEQYF. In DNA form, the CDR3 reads TGTGCCAGCAGTCCTTCCCGCCGGGACAGGGGCTCCTACGAGCAGTACTTC.

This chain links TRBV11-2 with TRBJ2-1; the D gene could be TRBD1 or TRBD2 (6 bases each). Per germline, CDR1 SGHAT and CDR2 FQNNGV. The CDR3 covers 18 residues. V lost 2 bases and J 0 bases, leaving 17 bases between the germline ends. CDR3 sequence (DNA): TGTGCCAGCAGCTTAAAGGGGGGCAGGCGGACCTCCTACAATGAGCAGTTCTTC. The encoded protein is CASSLKGGRRTSYNEQFF. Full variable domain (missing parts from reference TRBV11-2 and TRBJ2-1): EAGVAQSPRYKIIEKRQSVAFWCNPISGHATLYWYQQILGQGPKLLIQFQNNGVVDDSQLPKDRFSAERLKGVDSTLKIQPAKLEDSAVYLCASSLKGGRRTSYNEQFFGPGTRLTVL.

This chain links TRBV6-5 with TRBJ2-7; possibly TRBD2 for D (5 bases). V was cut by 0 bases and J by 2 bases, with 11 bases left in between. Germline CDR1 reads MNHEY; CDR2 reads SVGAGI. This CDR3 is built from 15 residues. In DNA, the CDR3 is TGTGCCAGCAGTTACTCCGGGGAAGTCCCCTACGAGCAGTACTTC. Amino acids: CASSYSGEVPYEQYF.

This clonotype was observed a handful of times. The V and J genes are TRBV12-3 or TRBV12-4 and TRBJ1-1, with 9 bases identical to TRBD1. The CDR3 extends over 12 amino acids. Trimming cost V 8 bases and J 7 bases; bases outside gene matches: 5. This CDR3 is CASADRGIEAFF. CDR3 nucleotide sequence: TGTGCCAGCGCGGACAGGGGCATTGAAGCTTTCTTT.

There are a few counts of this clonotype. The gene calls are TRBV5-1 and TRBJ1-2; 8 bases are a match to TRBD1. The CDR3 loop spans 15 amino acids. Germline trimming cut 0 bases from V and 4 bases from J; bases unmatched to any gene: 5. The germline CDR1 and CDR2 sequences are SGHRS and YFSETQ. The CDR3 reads CASSLGDRPLYGYTF. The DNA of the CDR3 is TGCGCCAGCAGCTTGGGGGACAGGCCGCTCTATGGCTACACCTTC.

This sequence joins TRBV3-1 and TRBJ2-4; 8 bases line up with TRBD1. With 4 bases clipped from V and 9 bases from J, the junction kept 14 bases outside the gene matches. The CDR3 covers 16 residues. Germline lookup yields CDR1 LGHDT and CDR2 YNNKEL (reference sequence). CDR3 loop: CASSPDPRYRGVIQYF. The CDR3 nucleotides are TGTGCCAGCAGCCCCGACCCGAGGTACAGGGGGGTCATTCAGTACTTC.

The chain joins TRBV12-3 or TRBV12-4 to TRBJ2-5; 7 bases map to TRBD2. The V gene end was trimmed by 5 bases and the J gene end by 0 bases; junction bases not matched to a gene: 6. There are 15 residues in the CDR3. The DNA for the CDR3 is TGTGCCAGCAGTCCCGAGGGAGGGTACCAAGAGACCCAGTACTTC. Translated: CASSPEGGYQETQYF.

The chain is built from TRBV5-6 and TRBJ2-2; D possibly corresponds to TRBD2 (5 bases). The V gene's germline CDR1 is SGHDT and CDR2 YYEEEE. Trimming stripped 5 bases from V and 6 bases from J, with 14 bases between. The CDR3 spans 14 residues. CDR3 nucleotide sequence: TGTGCCAGCAGTTGGACCGACTATCCCGGGGAGCTGTTTTTT. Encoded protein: CASSWTDYPGELFF. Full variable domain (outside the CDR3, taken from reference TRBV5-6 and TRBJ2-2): DAGVTQSPTHLIKTRGQQVTLRCSPKSGHDTVSWYQQALGQGPQFIFQYYEEEERQRGNFPDRFSGHQFPNYSSELNVNALLLGDSALYLCASSWTDYPGELFFGEGSRLTVL.

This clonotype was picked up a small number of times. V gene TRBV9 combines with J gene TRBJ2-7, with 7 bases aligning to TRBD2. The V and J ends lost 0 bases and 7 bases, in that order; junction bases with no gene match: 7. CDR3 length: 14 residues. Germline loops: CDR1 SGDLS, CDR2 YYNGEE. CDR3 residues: CASSVGREKGEQYF. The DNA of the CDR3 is TGTGCCAGCAGCGTAGGGCGGGAGAAAGGAGAGCAGTACTTC.

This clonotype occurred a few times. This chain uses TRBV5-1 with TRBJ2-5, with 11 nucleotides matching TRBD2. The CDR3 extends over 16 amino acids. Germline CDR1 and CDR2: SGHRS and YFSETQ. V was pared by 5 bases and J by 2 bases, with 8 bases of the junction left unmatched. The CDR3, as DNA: TGCGCCAGCAGTGGCGGTAGCGGGAGGGGACAAGAGACCCAGTACTTC. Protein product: CASSGGSGRGQETQYF.

The CDR3 here is CASRRAGGDGYTF. For the CDR3, the DNA is TGTGCCAGCCGGCGAGCAGGGGGCGATGGCTACACCTTC. The chain links TRBV12-3 or TRBV12-4 to TRBJ1-2; 8 nucleotides agree with TRBD1. The CDR3 contains 13 residues. Trimming took 8 bases from V and 6 from J; bases not matched to a gene: 8.

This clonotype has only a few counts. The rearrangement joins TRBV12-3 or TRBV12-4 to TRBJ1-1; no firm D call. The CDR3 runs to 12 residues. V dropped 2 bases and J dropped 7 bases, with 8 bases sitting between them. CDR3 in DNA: TGTGCCAGCAGTTTATCTCGACGTGAAGCTTTCTTT. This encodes CASSLSRREAFF.

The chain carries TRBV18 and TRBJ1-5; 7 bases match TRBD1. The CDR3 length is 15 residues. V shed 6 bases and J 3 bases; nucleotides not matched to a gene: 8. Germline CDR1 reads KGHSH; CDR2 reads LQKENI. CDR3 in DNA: TGTGCCAGCTCGAAGCCGGGACAGTCCAATCAGCCCCAGCATTTT. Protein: CASSKPGQSNQPQHF.

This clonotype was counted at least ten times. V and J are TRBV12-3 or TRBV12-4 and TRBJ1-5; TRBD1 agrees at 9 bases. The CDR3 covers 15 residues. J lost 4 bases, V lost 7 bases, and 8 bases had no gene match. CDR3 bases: TGTGCCAGCACCGGGGACAGGGACGGGAATCAGCCCCAGCATTTT. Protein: CASTGDRDGNQPQHF.

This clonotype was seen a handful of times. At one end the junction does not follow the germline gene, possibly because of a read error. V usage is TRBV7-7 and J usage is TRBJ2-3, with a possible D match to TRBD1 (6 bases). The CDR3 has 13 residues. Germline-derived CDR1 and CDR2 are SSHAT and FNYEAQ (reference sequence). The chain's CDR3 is CASSLASTGTQYF. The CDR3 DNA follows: TGTGCTAGCAGCTTAGCGTCGACAGGTACGCAGTATTTT.

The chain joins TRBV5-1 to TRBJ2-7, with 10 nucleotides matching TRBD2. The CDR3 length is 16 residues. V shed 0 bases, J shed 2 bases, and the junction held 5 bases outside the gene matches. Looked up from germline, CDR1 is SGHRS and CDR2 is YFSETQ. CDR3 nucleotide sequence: TGCGCCAGCAGCTTGGACCGTGGACTAGCGGCCTACGAGCAGTACTTC. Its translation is CASSLDRGLAAYEQYF. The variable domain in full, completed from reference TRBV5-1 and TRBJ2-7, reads KAGVTQTPRYLIKTRGQQVTLSCSPISGHRSVSWYQQTPGQGLQFLFEYFSETQRNKGNFPGRFSGRQFSNSRSEMNVSTLELGDSALYLCASSLDRGLAAYEQYFGPGTRLTVT.

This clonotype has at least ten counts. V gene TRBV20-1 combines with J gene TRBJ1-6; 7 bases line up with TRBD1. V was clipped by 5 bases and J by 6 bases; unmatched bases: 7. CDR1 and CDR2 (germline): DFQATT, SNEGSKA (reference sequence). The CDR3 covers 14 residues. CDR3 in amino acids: CSAPTGTANSPLHF. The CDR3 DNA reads TGCAGTGCTCCGACCGGGACAGCTAATTCACCCCTCCACTTT.

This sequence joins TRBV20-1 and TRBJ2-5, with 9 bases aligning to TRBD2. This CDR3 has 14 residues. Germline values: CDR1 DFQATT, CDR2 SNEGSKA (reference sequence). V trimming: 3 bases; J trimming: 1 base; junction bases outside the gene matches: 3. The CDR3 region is CSARIAGVQETQYF. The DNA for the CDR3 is TGCAGTGCTAGGATAGCGGGAGTCCAAGAGACCCAGTACTTC.

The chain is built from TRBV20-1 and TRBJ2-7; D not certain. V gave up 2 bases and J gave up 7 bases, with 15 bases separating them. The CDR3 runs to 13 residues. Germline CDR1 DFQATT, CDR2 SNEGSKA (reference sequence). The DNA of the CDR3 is TGCAGTGCTAGACCTCCAAGAGGATGGGAGCAGTACTTC. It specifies CSARPPRGWEQYF.

CDR3 region: CSVEGQRGGRNEQFF. The CDR3 DNA reads as TGCAGCGTTGAAGGCCAACGCGGGGGACGCAATGAGCAGTTCTTC. V and J are TRBV29-1 and TRBJ2-1; TRBD2 matches at 7 bases. This CDR3 spans 15 amino acids. V shed 1 base and J 6 bases; nucleotides not matched to a gene: 9. The germline V gene has CDR1 SQVTM and CDR2 ANQGSEA.

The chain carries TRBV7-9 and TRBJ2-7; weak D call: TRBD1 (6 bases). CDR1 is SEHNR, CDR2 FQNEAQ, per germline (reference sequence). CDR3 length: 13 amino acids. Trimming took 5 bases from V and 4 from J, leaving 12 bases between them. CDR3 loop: CASSPNTGYEQYF. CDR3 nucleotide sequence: TGTGCCAGCAGCCCCAATACAGGGTACGAGCAGTACTTC.

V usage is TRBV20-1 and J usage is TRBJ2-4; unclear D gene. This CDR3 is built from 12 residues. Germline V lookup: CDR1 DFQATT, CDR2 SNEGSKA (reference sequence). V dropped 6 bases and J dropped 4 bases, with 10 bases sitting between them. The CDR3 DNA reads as TGCAGTGCCCCCCGGCAGAAAAACATTCAGTACTTC. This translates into CSAPRQKNIQYF.

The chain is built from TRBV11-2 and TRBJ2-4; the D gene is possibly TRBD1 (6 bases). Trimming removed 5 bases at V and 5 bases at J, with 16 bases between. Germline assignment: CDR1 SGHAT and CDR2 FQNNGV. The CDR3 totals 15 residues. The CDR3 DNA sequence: TGTGCCAGCAGCCAATTAACAGGGTTTGAAAACATTCAGTACTTC. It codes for CASSQLTGFENIQYF.

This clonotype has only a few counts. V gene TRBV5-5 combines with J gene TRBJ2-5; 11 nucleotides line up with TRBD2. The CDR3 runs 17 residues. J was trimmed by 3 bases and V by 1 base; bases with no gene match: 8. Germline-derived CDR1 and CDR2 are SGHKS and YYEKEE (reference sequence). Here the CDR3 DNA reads TGTGCCAGCAGCTTGCTACATAGCGGGGGGGCCAAAGAGACCCAGTACTTC. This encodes CASSLLHSGGAKETQYF.

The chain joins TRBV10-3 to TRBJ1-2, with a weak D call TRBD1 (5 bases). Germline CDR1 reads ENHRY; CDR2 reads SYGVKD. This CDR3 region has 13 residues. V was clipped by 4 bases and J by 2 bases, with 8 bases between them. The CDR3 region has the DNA TGTGCCATCAGTGCGACAGAGAACTATGGCTACACCTTC. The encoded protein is CAISATENYGYTF.

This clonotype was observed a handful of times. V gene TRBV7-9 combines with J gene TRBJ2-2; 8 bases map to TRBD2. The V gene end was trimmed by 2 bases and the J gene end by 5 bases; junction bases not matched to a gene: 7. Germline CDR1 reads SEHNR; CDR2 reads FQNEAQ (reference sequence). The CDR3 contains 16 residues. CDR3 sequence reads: CASSLRAGEVTGELFF. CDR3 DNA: TGTGCCAGCAGCTTAAGAGCGGGAGAGGTAACCGGGGAGCTGTTTTTT.

The CDR3 spells CASSSPGSRYNEQFF. The CDR3 coding sequence is TGTGCCAGCAGCTCACCCGGGTCGCGGTACAATGAGCAGTTCTTC. The V gene is TRBV7-9, the J gene TRBJ2-1; D not resolved. Trimming left V 4 bases short and J 4 bases short, with 14 bases between. Germline V gives CDR1 SEHNR, CDR2 FQNEAQ (reference sequence). This CDR3 contains 15 residues.